These T cell receptor beta chains were read from a single sample in a study of Tregs in tolerant kidney transplant recipients. Assay used: immunoSEQ multiplex PCR; TCRdb lists only in-frame clones, some missing. This table has some 66,000 clones, roughly 92% appearing once. This material consisted of CD8+ T cells from blood, taken before the transplant. Receptors originate from a human donor who received a combined kidney and bone marrow transplant. CDR3s include the opening cysteine and the closing phenylalanine or tryptophan. A D gene is named only where the DNA matches it firmly. Clone size is stated in some rows and not others, as once, few, many or a class when expanded.

d_gene: -
abundance: -
j_gene: TRBJ2-1
v_gene: TRBV5-8
CDR3aa: CASSQMPPAGQFF
CDR3nt: TGTGCCAGCAGCCAGATGCCCCCGGCGGGGCAGTTCTTC

d_gene: -
abundance: -
j_gene: TRBJ1-2
v_gene: TRBV9
CDR3aa: CASSVGIRYTF
CDR3nt: TGTGCCAGCAGCGTAGGTATCCGCTACACCTTC

d_gene: TRBD1
abundance: -
j_gene: TRBJ2-7
v_gene: TRBV5-1
CDR3aa: CASSSDRGNYEQYF
CDR3nt: TGCGCCAGCAGCTCGGACAGGGGTAACTACGAGCAGTACTTC

d_gene: -
abundance: few
j_gene: TRBJ2-7
v_gene: TRBV14
CDR3aa: CASSTSGPSYEQYF
CDR3nt: TGTGCCAGCAGCACAAGCGGACCTTCCTACGAGCAGTACTTC

d_gene: -
abundance: -
j_gene: TRBJ2-5
v_gene: TRBV15
CDR3aa: CATSYMGSAGQETQYF
CDR3nt: TGTGCCACCAGCTACATGGGGAGCGCGGGCCAAGAGACCCAGTACTTC

d_gene: TRBD1
abundance: -
j_gene: TRBJ1-2
v_gene: TRBV2
CDR3aa: CASSEAYRQGFNSYGYTF
CDR3nt: TGTGCCAGCAGTGAAGCCTATAGACAGGGGTTTAACAGCTATGGCTACACCTTC

d_gene: TRBD2
abundance: -
j_gene: TRBJ2-7
v_gene: TRBV28
CDR3aa: CASSSVTSVSYEQYF
CDR3nt: TGTGCCAGCAGTTCCGTGACTAGCGTATCCTACGAGCAGTACTTC

d_gene: -
abundance: -
j_gene: TRBJ2-7
v_gene: TRBV5-6
CDR3aa: CASSYGRSHYEQYF
CDR3nt: TGTGCCAGCAGCTACGGTCGGTCCCACTACGAGCAGTACTTC

d_gene: -
abundance: -
j_gene: TRBJ1-2
v_gene: TRBV7-9
CDR3aa: CASLQIQNYGYTF
CDR3nt: TGTGCCAGCCTACAGATACAGAACTATGGCTACACCTTC

d_gene: -
abundance: once
j_gene: TRBJ2-7
v_gene: TRBV19
CDR3aa: CASSIFENYEQYF
CDR3nt: TGTGCCAGTAGTATTTTCGAGAACTACGAGCAGTACTTC

d_gene: -
abundance: -
j_gene: TRBJ2-2
v_gene: TRBV29-1
CDR3aa: CSAKITGELFF
CDR3nt: TGCAGCGCTAAAATAACCGGGGAGCTGTTTTTT

d_gene: TRBD2
abundance: -
j_gene: TRBJ2-3
v_gene: TRBV9
CDR3aa: CASSEKGLAFDTQYF
CDR3nt: TGTGCCAGCAGCGAAAAGGGACTAGCGTTTGATACGCAGTATTTT

d_gene: -
abundance: -
j_gene: TRBJ2-6
v_gene: TRBV7-9
CDR3aa: CASSQGQQSSGANVLTF
CDR3nt: TGTGCCAGCAGCCAGGGACAACAGAGCTCTGGGGCCAACGTCCTGACTTTC

d_gene: TRBD2
abundance: -
j_gene: TRBJ2-3
v_gene: TRBV30
CDR3aa: CAWALGGSSTDTQYF
CDR3nt: TGTGCCTGGGCCCTCGGCGGGAGCTCCACAGATACGCAGTATTTT

d_gene: -
abundance: -
j_gene: TRBJ2-7
v_gene: TRBV7-9
CDR3aa: CASSLGRGSSYEQYF
CDR3nt: TGTGCCAGCAGCTTAGGGCGGGGCAGCTCCTACGAGCAGTACTTC

d_gene: TRBD1
abundance: once
j_gene: TRBJ2-7
v_gene: TRBV27
CDR3aa: CASSNRDRHYEQYF
CDR3nt: TGTGCCAGCAGTAACAGGGACAGGCACTACGAGCAGTACTTC

d_gene: -
abundance: many
j_gene: TRBJ1-5
v_gene: TRBV19
CDR3aa: CASSIGHDPYQPQHF
CDR3nt: TGTGCCAGTAGTATTGGGCACGATCCCTATCAGCCCCAGCATTTT

d_gene: -
abundance: -
j_gene: TRBJ2-2
v_gene: TRBV9
CDR3aa: CASSVYGTNTGELFF
CDR3nt: TGTGCCAGCAGCGTATACGGGACTAACACCGGGGAGCTGTTTTTT

d_gene: TRBD1
abundance: -
j_gene: TRBJ1-5
v_gene: TRBV4-3
CDR3aa: CASSQDWAGTGNNQPQHF
CDR3nt: TGCGCCAGCAGCCAAGATTGGGCCGGGACAGGGAACAATCAGCCCCAGCATTTT

d_gene: -
abundance: -
j_gene: TRBJ1-5
v_gene: TRBV28
CDR3aa: CASSTYSNQPQHF
CDR3nt: TGTGCCAGCAGTACCTATAGCAATCAGCCCCAGCATTTT

d_gene: -
abundance: -
j_gene: TRBJ2-7
v_gene: TRBV6-1
CDR3aa: CASSPGYSRHYEQYF
CDR3nt: TGTGCCAGCAGTCCTGGTTACAGCCGACACTACGAGCAGTACTTC

d_gene: TRBD2
abundance: -
j_gene: TRBJ2-7
v_gene: TRBV2
CDR3aa: CASSGTRNPYEQYF
CDR3nt: TGTGCCAGCAGTGGGACTAGGAATCCCTACGAGCAGTACTTC

d_gene: TRBD1
abundance: -
j_gene: TRBJ2-7
v_gene: TRBV11-2
CDR3aa: CASNTGTGVYEQYF
CDR3nt: TGTGCCAGCAACACCGGGACAGGGGTCTACGAGCAGTACTTC

d_gene: TRBD1
abundance: -
j_gene: TRBJ1-2
v_gene: TRBV27
CDR3aa: CASSSGQGLFGYTF
CDR3nt: TGTGCCAGCAGTTCGGGACAGGGGTTATTTGGCTACACCTTC

d_gene: -
abundance: -
j_gene: TRBJ2-3
v_gene: TRBV6-4
CDR3aa: CASRPDYHGTDTQYF
CDR3nt: TGTGCCAGCAGACCGGACTACCACGGCACAGATACGCAGTATTTT

d_gene: TRBD1
abundance: -
j_gene: TRBJ1-1
v_gene: TRBV4-3
CDR3aa: CASSFRTGNTEAFF
CDR3nt: TGCGCCAGCAGCTTCCGGACAGGGAACACTGAAGCTTTCTTT

d_gene: TRBD1
abundance: -
j_gene: TRBJ2-7
v_gene: TRBV5-1
CDR3aa: CASSGTGIYEQYF
CDR3nt: TGCGCCAGCAGCGGGACAGGGATATACGAGCAGTACTTC

d_gene: TRBD1
abundance: -
j_gene: TRBJ1-6
v_gene: TRBV11-2
CDR3aa: CASSVGTGSSPLHF
CDR3nt: TGTGCCAGCAGCGTGGGGACAGGTAGCTCCCCCCTCCACTTT

d_gene: TRBD2
abundance: -
j_gene: TRBJ2-3
v_gene: TRBV2
CDR3aa: CASSDDRGGMSTDTQYF
CDR3nt: TGTGCCAGCAGTGACGATCGCGGGGGGATGAGCACAGATACGCAGTATTTT

d_gene: -
abundance: -
j_gene: TRBJ2-1
v_gene: TRBV13
CDR3aa: CASSLFGVYNEQFF
CDR3nt: TGTGCCAGCAGCCTCTTCGGGGTCTACAATGAGCAGTTCTTC

d_gene: -
abundance: -
j_gene: TRBJ1-6
v_gene: TRBV10-3
CDR3aa: CAIKETKESSYNSPLHF
CDR3nt: TGTGCCATCAAAGAAACGAAAGAGAGCTCCTATAATTCACCCCTCCACTTT

d_gene: -
abundance: -
j_gene: TRBJ2-7
v_gene: TRBV9
CDR3aa: CASSVAGSSSYEQYF
CDR3nt: TGTGCCAGCAGCGTAGCGGGATCCAGCTCCTACGAGCAGTACTTC